These 16 T cell receptor beta chains were all obtained from the same sample, sequenced in a study of shared T cell receptors in the human thymus. Generated by immunoSEQ multiplex PCR, the TCRdb table keeps only in-frame clones and is missing some. The data contain some 660,000 clones, approximately 87% of them seen just once; the ten biggest clones take up roughly 0.0089%. These data are also associated with another study on human thymus T cells.

The sample taken for sequencing was thymocytes. The receptors derive from a boy less than two years old with a congenital heart defect.

This clone came up a few times. The rearrangement joins TRBV19 to TRBJ2-4, with 7 bases identical to TRBD1. Trimming took 6 bases from V and 3 from J; bases not matched to a gene: 11. CDR1 and CDR2 (germline): LNHDA, SQIVND (reference sequence). The CDR3 consists of 16 residues. CDR3 region: CASRYTGDLDKNIQYF. The CDR3 DNA is TGTGCCAGTAGGTATACAGGGGATCTTGACAAAAACATTCAGTACTTC.

The chain is built from TRBV10-2 and TRBJ2-7, with 7 bases that match TRBD1. Germline CDR1 reads WSHSY; CDR2 reads SAAADI. Trimming took 5 bases from V and 2 from J; bases not matched to a gene: 9. This CDR3 has 15 amino acids. CDR3 sequence reads: CASSKRQGRTYEQYF. CDR3 nucleotide sequence: TGCGCCAGCAGTAAAAGACAGGGAAGGACCTACGAGCAGTACTTC.

The rearrangement uses TRBV7-2 and TRBJ2-3; the match to TRBD2 covers 14 bases. This CDR3 region has 17 residues. Germline V gene sequence: CDR1 SGHTA, CDR2 FQGNSA. Trimming at V came to 4 bases and at J to 3 bases, leaving 6 bases not matched to a gene. This chain's CDR3 is CASSSTGTSGGTDTQYF. The CDR3 bases are TGTGCCAGCAGCTCGACCGGGACTAGCGGGGGAACAGATACGCAGTATTTT.

The sample holds a few counts of this clone. This chain links TRBV29-1 with TRBJ2-3; TRBD2 agrees at 13 bases. Trimming at V came to 5 bases and at J to 2 bases, leaving 4 bases not matched to a gene. This CDR3 region has 15 residues. Germline CDR1 reads SQVTM; CDR2 reads ANQGSEA. This CDR3 is CSVRGTSGTTDTQYF. The CDR3 DNA is TGCAGCGTTCGCGGGACTAGCGGGACCACAGATACGCAGTATTTT.

This clone occurred once. This CDR3 reads CASSLSRLDRETNEKLFF. CDR3 coding DNA: TGTGCCAGCAGTTTATCCCGTCTAGACCGGGAGACTAATGAAAAACTGTTTTTT. The chain links TRBV27 to TRBJ1-4; no reliable D call. Trimming left V 0 bases short and J 2 bases short, with 16 bases between. Germline CDR1 MNHEY, CDR2 SMNVEV (reference sequence). The CDR3 consists of 18 residues. The variable domain in full, with the rest retrieved from reference TRBV27 and TRBJ1-4, is EAQVTQNPRYLITVTGKKLTVTCSQNMNHEYMSWYRQDPGLGLRQIYYSMNVEVTDKGDVPEGYKVSRKEKRNFPLILESPSPNQTSLYFCASSLSRLDRETNEKLFFGSGTQLSVL.

The rearrangement joins TRBV5-1 to TRBJ1-2, with D perhaps matching TRBD1 (5 bases). Germline CDR1 is SGHRS and CDR2 is YFSETQ. Trimming stripped 4 bases from V and 0 bases from J, with 7 bases between. This CDR3 spans 13 amino acids. CDR3 sequence (DNA): TGCGCCAGCAGCCCGACAGCTAACTATGGCTACACCTTC. Protein sequence: CASSPTANYGYTF.

The chain is built from TRBV7-2 and TRBJ1-6; tentative D call: TRBD1 (5 bases). V lost 2 bases and J 6 bases, leaving 8 bases between the germline ends. This CDR3 spans 14 amino acids. Germline V lookup: CDR1 SGHTA, CDR2 FQGNSA. The CDR3 bases are TGTGCCAGCAGCTTAAAAGGGGCTAATTCACCCCTCCACTTT. Protein: CASSLKGANSPLHF.

The chain joins TRBV5-6 to TRBJ1-2, with TRBD1 identical over 7 bases. V shed 2 bases and J 0 bases; nucleotides not matched to a gene: 4. CDR3 length equals 15 residues. CDR1 and CDR2 from the germline V gene are SGHDT and YYEEEE. The CDR3 reads CASSLYRGANYGYTF. The CDR3 region has the DNA TGTGCCAGCAGCTTATACAGGGGAGCTAACTATGGCTACACCTTC. Using reference TRBV5-6 and TRBJ1-2 for the parts outside the CDR3, the full variable domain is DAGVTQSPTHLIKTRGQQVTLRCSPKSGHDTVSWYQQALGQGPQFIFQYYEEEERQRGNFPDRFSGHQFPNYSSELNVNALLLGDSALYLCASSLYRGANYGYTFGSGTRLTVV.

This clone came up once. The genes are TRBV4-3 and TRBJ2-1; 11 nucleotides line up with TRBD2. The V segment lost 1 base and the J segment 0 bases; nucleotides outside the gene matches: 11. The length of the CDR3 is 20 residues. Looked up from germline, CDR1 is LGHNA and CDR2 is YSLEER. CDR3 in amino acids: CASSQGLSSGRPSSYNEQFF. The CDR3, as DNA: TGCGCCAGCAGCCAAGGGTTGTCTAGCGGGAGGCCGAGCTCCTACAATGAGCAGTTCTTC.

Only one count was recorded for this clone. The CDR3 region is CASSCDRDTEAFF. For the CDR3, the DNA is TGTGCCAGCAGTTGCGACAGGGACACTGAAGCTTTCTTT. The chain recombines TRBV6-5 with TRBJ1-1; 7 nucleotides agree with TRBD1. This CDR3 has 13 amino acids. CDR1 and CDR2 (germline): MNHEY, SVGAGI. V trimming: 4 bases; J trimming: 3 bases; junction bases outside the gene matches: 2.

The chain couples TRBV30 to TRBJ2-7; 11 positions match TRBD1. Germline CDR1 reads GTSNPN; CDR2 reads SVGIG (reference sequence). The CDR3 consists of 17 residues. With V trimmed by 1 base and J by 0 bases, 8 bases remained unmatched. The CDR3 loop is CAWSARTGGSGSYEQYF. CDR3 nucleotide sequence: TGTGCCTGGAGTGCGAGGACAGGGGGCTCGGGCTCCTACGAGCAGTACTTC.

V is TRBV4-1 and J is TRBJ2-7, with 8 positions matching TRBD1. There are 16 residues in the CDR3. The J segment lost 6 bases and the V segment lost 0 bases, leaving 10 bases of the junction unmatched. The germline V gene has CDR1 MGHRA and CDR2 YSYEKL. The CDR3 nucleotides are TGCGCCAGCAGCCAAGATTTCAAGGACAGGGTGGGCGAGCAGTACTTC. As protein: CASSQDFKDRVGEQYF.

The chain has TRBV28 and TRBJ2-3; TRBD2 aligns across 9 bases. This CDR3 contains 15 residues. The V gene end was trimmed by 4 bases and the J gene end by 1 base; junction bases not matched to a gene: 3. Germline loops: CDR1 MDHEN, CDR2 SYDVKM. DNA for the CDR3: TGTGCCAGCAGTTCACGACTAGCGGGCACAGATACGCAGTATTTT. Translation gives CASSSRLAGTDTQYF. Together with reference TRBV28 and TRBJ2-3, the CDR3 gives the full variable domain: DVKVTQSSRYLVKRTGEKVFLECVQDMDHENMFWYRQDPGLGLRLIYFSYDVKMKEKGDIPEGYSVSREKKERFSLILESASTNQTSMYLCASSSRLAGTDTQYFGPGTRLTVL.

This chain links TRBV10-3 with TRBJ1-2, with 9 bases that match TRBD1. The germline V gene encodes CDR1 ENHRY and CDR2 SYGVKD. This CDR3 region has 18 residues. V trimming: 1 base; J trimming: 3 bases; junction bases outside the gene matches: 12. The CDR3 nucleotides are TGTGCCATCAGTGAGTGCCCCCTTAGGGACAGGGAGGACTATGGCTACACCTTC. Amino acid sequence: CAISECPLRDREDYGYTF.

This chain connects TRBV13 to TRBJ2-1; 8 bases fit TRBD2. In germline, CDR1 is PRHDT, CDR2 FYEKMQ (reference sequence). Losses at the gene ends were 5 bases for V and 14 bases for J; bases not matched to a gene: 5. The CDR3 is made up of 11 amino acids. The CDR3 region is CASSPWTSKFF. The CDR3 DNA reads TGTGCCAGCAGCCCGTGGACTAGCAAGTTCTTC.

This chain uses TRBV28 with TRBJ1-5; tentative D call: TRBD1 (6 bases). V lost 7 bases, J lost 2 bases, and 27 bases lay in between. The CDR3 consists of 19 residues. CDR1 and CDR2 (germline): MDHEN, SYDVKM. CDR3 sequence reads: CASNPQTGESSWGNQPQHF. In nucleotides, the CDR3 is TGTGCCAGCAATCCCCAGACAGGTGAATCCAGCTGGGGCAATCAGCCCCAGCATTTT.